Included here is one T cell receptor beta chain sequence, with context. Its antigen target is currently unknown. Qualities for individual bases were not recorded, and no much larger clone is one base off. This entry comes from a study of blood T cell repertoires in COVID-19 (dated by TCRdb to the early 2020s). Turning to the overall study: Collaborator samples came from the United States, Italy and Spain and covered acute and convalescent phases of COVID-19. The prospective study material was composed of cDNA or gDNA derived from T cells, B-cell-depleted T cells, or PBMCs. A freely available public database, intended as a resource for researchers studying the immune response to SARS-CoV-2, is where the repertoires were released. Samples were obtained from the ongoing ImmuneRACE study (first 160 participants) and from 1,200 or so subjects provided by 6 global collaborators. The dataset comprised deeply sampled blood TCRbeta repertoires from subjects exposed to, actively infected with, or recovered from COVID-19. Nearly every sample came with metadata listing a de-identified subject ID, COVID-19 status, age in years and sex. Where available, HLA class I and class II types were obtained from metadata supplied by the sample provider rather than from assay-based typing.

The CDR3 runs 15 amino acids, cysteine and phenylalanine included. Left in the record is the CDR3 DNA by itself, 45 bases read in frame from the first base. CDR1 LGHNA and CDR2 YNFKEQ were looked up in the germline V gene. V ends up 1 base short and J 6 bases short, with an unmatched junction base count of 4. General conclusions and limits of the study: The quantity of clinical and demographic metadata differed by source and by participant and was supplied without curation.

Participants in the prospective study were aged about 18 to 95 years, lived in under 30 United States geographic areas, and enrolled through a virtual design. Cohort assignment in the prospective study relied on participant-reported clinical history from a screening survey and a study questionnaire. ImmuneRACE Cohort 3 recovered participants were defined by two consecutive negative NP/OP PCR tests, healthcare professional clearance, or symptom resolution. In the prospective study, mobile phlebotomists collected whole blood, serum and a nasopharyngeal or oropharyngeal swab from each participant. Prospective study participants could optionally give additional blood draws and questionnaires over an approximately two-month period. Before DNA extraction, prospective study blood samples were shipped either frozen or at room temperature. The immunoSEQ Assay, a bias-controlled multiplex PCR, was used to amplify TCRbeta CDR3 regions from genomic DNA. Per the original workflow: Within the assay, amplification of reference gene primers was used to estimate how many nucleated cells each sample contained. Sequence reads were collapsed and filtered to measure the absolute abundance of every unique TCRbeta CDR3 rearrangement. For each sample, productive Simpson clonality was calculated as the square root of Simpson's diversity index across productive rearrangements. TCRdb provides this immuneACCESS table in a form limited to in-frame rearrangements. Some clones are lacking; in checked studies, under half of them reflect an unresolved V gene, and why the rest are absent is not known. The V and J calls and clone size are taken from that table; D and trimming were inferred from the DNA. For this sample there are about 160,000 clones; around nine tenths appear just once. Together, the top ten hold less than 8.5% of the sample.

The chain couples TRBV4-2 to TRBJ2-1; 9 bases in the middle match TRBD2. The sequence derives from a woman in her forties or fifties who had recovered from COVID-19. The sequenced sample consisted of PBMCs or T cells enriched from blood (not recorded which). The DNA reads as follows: TGTGCCAGCAGCCAAGGGCGCGGGGGGGGCAATGAGCAGTTCTTC. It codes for CASSQGRGGGNEQFF.